The TCR beta chain under discussion was sequenced for a study of molecular identifiers for immune sequencing clone quantification. Study-wide results and limits: Spiked Jurkat TCR RNA originating from one cell could reportedly be identified amid more than 800,000 naive cells.

TCRdb used MiXCR to reprocess the PCR reads, holding one entry per CDR3 protein. In the table there are 400,000 to 600,000 distinct CDR3 sequences, around 21% of which are singletons. The V gene's germline CDR1 is SGHDT and CDR2 YYEEEE. The V gene lost 5 bases and the J gene lost 10 bases, with 16 bases spanning the gap. The CDR3 extends over 14 amino acids. A note on this clonotype: Its antigen remains unidentified.

The source is a human donor in good health. Some libraries in this study had Jurkat cell RNA spiked in. This chain connects TRBV5-6 to TRBJ1-6, with unresolved D. The sample consisted of naive CD8+ T cells from blood, with Jurkat cell RNA spiked in. The subset: FACS-sorted CD8+CD4-CCR7+CD45RA+ naive T cells. For the CDR3, the DNA is TGTGCCAGCAGTCGCGAGACCTGCTGGTCACCCCTCCACTTT. This gives the protein CASSRETCWSPLHF. The full variable domain, in which reference TRBV5-6 and TRBJ1-6 provide the parts outside the CDR3, is DAGVTQSPTHLIKTRGQQVTLRCSPKSGHDTVSWYQQALGQGPQFIFQYYEEEERQRGNFPDRFSGHQFPNYSSELNVNALLLGDSALYLCASSRETCWSPLHFGNGTRLTVT.